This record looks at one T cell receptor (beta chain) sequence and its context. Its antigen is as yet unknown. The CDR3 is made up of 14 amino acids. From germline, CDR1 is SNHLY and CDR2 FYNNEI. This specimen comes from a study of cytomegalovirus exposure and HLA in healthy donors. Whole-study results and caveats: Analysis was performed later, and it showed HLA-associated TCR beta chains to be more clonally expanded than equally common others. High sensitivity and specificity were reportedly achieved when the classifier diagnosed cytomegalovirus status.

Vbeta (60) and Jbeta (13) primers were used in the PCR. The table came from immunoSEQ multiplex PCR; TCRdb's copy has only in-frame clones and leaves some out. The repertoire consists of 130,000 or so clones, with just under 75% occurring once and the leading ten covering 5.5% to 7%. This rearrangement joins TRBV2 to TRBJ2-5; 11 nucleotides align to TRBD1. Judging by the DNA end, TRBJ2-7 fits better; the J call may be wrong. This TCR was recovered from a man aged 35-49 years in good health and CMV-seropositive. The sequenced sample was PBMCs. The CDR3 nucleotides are TGTGCCAGCAGTGTGGACAGGGGGCTGTACGAGCAGTACTTC. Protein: CASSVDRGLYEQYF.